The entry below gives a single TCR beta chain sequence along with its context. Its cognate antigen is unknown. The source of the sample is a study of shared clonotypes between healthy human individuals. CD45RO negativity and positive selection for CCR7 defined naive CD8 cells, a population that excluded terminally differentiated effector memory CD45RA+ cells. Whole-study results and caveats: Rarefaction indicated that sorted-subset sequencing remained incomplete although depth was large.

The protocol was immunoSEQ multiplex PCR, while the TCRdb copy is restricted to in-frame clones and leaves out a portion. The sample lists about 1,900,000 clones; about 94% were seen once. The V gene lost 6 bases and the J gene lost 6 bases, with 6 bases spanning the gap. Germline lookup yields CDR1 WSHSY and CDR2 SAAADI. The CDR3 runs to 11 residues. Source material: naive CD8+ T cells sorted from blood. J is TRBJ2-1 and V is TRBV10-2; unclear D gene. This receptor was taken from a man aged 18-30 years in good health. CDR3 sequence: CASRRINEQFF. The CDR3 DNA follows: TGCGCCAGCAGGAGAATCAATGAGCAGTTCTTC.